A single sample is the source of the 17 T cell receptor beta chains below, sequenced in a study of somatic mutations in cytotoxic T cells in rheumatoid arthritis. Clones were sequenced by immunoSEQ multiplex PCR, and TCRdb holds only the in-frame ones, with some missing. The sample carries 4,000 to 5,000 clones, 79% recorded once. The sample taken for sequencing was CD8+ T cells sorted from blood. The receptors were sampled from an adult with rheumatoid arthritis.

The chain joins TRBV2 to TRBJ1-2, with D hard to call. This CDR3 is 11 amino acids long. CDR1 and CDR2 (germline): SNHLY, FYNNEI. Trimming shortened V by 4 bases and J by 2 bases, and 2 bases separated the two germline ends. This CDR3 is CASSVNYGYTF. As DNA, the CDR3 is TGTGCCAGCAGTGTCAACTATGGCTACACCTTC.

This sequence joins TRBV6-4 and TRBJ1-5; D remains unclear. This CDR3 is built from 13 residues. Germline CDR1 reads MRHNA; CDR2 reads SNTAGT. Between the trimmed V and J ends, which lost 6 bases and 0 bases, there was a span of 6 bases. CDR3 region: CASSFYSNQPQHF. Here the CDR3 DNA reads TGTGCCAGCAGCTTTTATAGCAATCAGCCCCAGCATTTT.

The chain links TRBV2 to TRBJ1-1; D remains unclear. CDR1 and CDR2 (germline): SNHLY, FYNNEI. With 4 bases removed from V and 3 bases from J, the gap between germline ends came to 12 bases. The CDR3 runs 14 residues. The CDR3 nucleotides read TGTGCCAGCAGTGGTATGGGAGACTACACTGAAGCTTTCTTT. Protein product: CASSGMGDYTEAFF.

This chain links TRBV19 with TRBJ2-5, with 11 nucleotides matching TRBD2. Trimming cost V 7 bases and J 0 bases; bases outside gene matches: 4. The germline CDR1 and CDR2 sequences are LNHDA and SQIVND (reference sequence). The CDR3 spans 15 residues. The CDR3: CASTRTSGYQETQYF. CDR3 DNA sequence: TGTGCCAGTACCAGGACTAGCGGGTACCAAGAGACCCAGTACTTC.

In its sample, this clone was seen a few times. The V gene is TRBV11-2, the J gene TRBJ2-2; D is unclear. This CDR3 has 13 residues. V was pared by 10 bases and J by 5 bases, with 14 bases between. Germline V gene data show CDR1 as SGHAT and CDR2 as FQNNGV. The CDR3 loop is CATSDLTTGELFF. CDR3 in DNA: TGTGCCACCTCGGACCTGACAACCGGGGAGCTGTTTTTT.

The DNA of the CDR3 is TGTGCCAGCAGCTCGACAGGGAGGGCCGGGGAGCTGTTTTTT. Translated, it gives CASSSTGRAGELFF. The chain has TRBV7-9 and TRBJ2-2; D may match TRBD1 or TRBD2 (7 bases each). Germline V lookup: CDR1 SEHNR, CDR2 FQNEAQ (reference sequence). Trimming cost V 4 bases and J 6 bases, with 12 bases left between them. This CDR3 spans 14 amino acids. Using reference TRBV7-9 and TRBJ2-2 for the parts outside the CDR3, the full variable domain is DTGVSQNPRHKITKRGQNVTFRCDPISEHNRLYWYRQTLGQGPEFLTYFQNEAQLEKSRLLSDRFSAERPKGSFSTLEIQRTEQGDSAMYLCASSSTGRAGELFFGEGSRLTVL.

J is TRBJ1-2 and V is TRBV4-2; the D is unclear. This CDR3 contains 15 residues. Germline-derived CDR1 and CDR2 are LGHNA and YNFKEQ. The V end was cut by 0 bases, the J end by 2 bases, with 10 bases between. The chain's CDR3 is CASSQEGNINYGYTF. CDR3 in DNA: TGTGCCAGCAGCCAAGAAGGCAACATCAACTATGGCTACACCTTC.

The sample holds one count of this clone. This chain connects TRBV5-4 to TRBJ2-6; 9 bases align to TRBD1. The CDR3 consists of 17 residues. Trimming cost V 4 bases and J 3 bases; bases outside gene matches: 8. CDR1 and CDR2 (germline): SGHNT, YYREEE (reference sequence). CDR3 region: CASSPRQGVVGANVLTF. The DNA of the CDR3 is TGTGCCAGCAGCCCGAGACAGGGGGTGGTTGGGGCCAACGTCCTGACTTTC. The whole variable domain, filled in from reference TRBV5-4 and TRBJ2-6, reads ETGVTQSPTHLIKTRGQQVTLRCSSQSGHNTVSWYQQALGQGPQFIFQYYREEENGRGNFPPRFSGLQFPNYSSELNVNALELDDSALYLCASSPRQGVVGANVLTFGAGSRLTVL.

The rearrangement joins TRBV18 to TRBJ1-2; D possibly corresponds to TRBD1 (6 bases). This CDR3 has 13 amino acids. V was pared by 3 bases and J by 8 bases, with 13 bases between. The germline V gene encodes CDR1 KGHSH and CDR2 LQKENI. CDR3 coding DNA: TGTGCCAGCTCACCTCCGACAGGCCGGGGCTACACCTTC. Protein product: CASSPPTGRGYTF.

The chain has TRBV7-9 and TRBJ1-1, with unresolved D. Germline V gene sequence: CDR1 SEHNR, CDR2 FQNEAQ (reference sequence). Trimming cost V 1 base and J 1 base, with 4 bases left between them. The CDR3 totals 13 residues. The CDR3 is CASSLETNTEAFF. The DNA for the CDR3 is TGTGCCAGCAGCTTAGAGACGAACACTGAAGCTTTCTTT. Supplemented by reference TRBV7-9 and TRBJ1-1, the full variable domain reads DTGVSQNPRHKITKRGQNVTFRCDPISEHNRLYWYRQTLGQGPEFLTYFQNEAQLEKSRLLSDRFSAERPKGSFSTLEIQRTEQGDSAMYLCASSLETNTEAFFGQGTRLTVV.

This clone was found a few times. This sequence joins TRBV27 and TRBJ2-7; D gene uncertain. CDR3 length: 13 residues. With 4 bases removed from V and 5 bases from J, the gap between germline ends came to 12 bases. Germline CDR1 is MNHEY and CDR2 is SMNVEV (reference sequence). The CDR3 DNA reads TGTGCCAGCAGTTCAGGCTTGAAGCACGAGCAGTACTTC. It is translated as CASSSGLKHEQYF.

This chain links TRBV4-1 with TRBJ2-7, with TRBD2 as a possible D gene (6 bases). The CDR3 totals 14 residues. V was trimmed by 4 bases and J by 6 bases, leaving 16 bases between them. From germline, CDR1 is MGHRA and CDR2 YSYEKL. DNA of the CDR3: TGCGCCAGCAGCCGGGGGACTTTAGGTGGCGAGCAGTACTTC. Translation: CASSRGTLGGEQYF.

The chain couples TRBV2 to TRBJ2-6; D gene unclear. Per germline, CDR1 SNHLY and CDR2 FYNNEI. The CDR3 is 14 residues long. Trimming shortened V by 9 bases and J by 0 bases, and 9 bases separated the two germline ends. The CDR3 spells CARQISSGANVLTF. The CDR3 DNA follows: TGTGCCAGACAAATCAGCTCTGGGGCCAACGTCCTGACTTTC.

The chain couples TRBV5-6 to TRBJ1-2, with no clear D. In germline, CDR1 is SGHDT, CDR2 YYEEEE. The V end lost 5 bases, the J end lost 8 bases, and 25 bases lay between the germline ends. The CDR3 has 16 amino acids. The CDR3 nucleotides read TGTGCCAGCAGTTGGACCCACGAGAATGTGGGGTGGGGCTACACCTTC. This encodes CASSWTHENVGWGYTF. The full variable domain, rest sourced from reference TRBV5-6 and TRBJ1-2, is DAGVTQSPTHLIKTRGQQVTLRCSPKSGHDTVSWYQQALGQGPQFIFQYYEEEERQRGNFPDRFSGHQFPNYSSELNVNALLLGDSALYLCASSWTHENVGWGYTFGSGTRLTVV.

The rearrangement uses TRBV15 and TRBJ2-3; 8 bases line up with TRBD2. Germline CDR1 reads LNHNV; CDR2 reads YYDKDF (reference sequence). CDR3 length: 18 amino acids. J gave up 1 base and V 0 bases, and 9 bases lay outside the gene matches. In DNA, the CDR3 is TGTGCCACCAGCAGAGATCGGGGGGGAGGGGCACGCACAGATACGCAGTATTTT. It yields the protein CATSRDRGGGARTDTQYF.

V and J are TRBV19 and TRBJ2-1; 10 bases match TRBD2. V lost 0 bases to trimming and J lost 14 bases; unmatched junction nucleotides: 7. This CDR3 is 14 amino acids long. Germline V CDR1 and CDR2: LNHDA, SQIVND (reference sequence). The CDR3 DNA follows: TGTGCCAGTAGTATAGATTCAGATGGGACTAGCGAGTTCTTC. It codes for CASSIDSDGTSEFF.

This clone was found once. The genes are TRBV7-6 and TRBJ1-1; 8 bases align to TRBD1. The CDR3 is 13 amino acids. Trimming cost V 5 bases and J 7 bases; bases outside gene matches: 6. Germline V gene data show CDR1 as SGHVS and CDR2 as FNYEAQ. The CDR3 nucleotides read TGTGCCAGCAGCCCCAGACAGGGGTTTGAAGCTTTCTTT. Translated, it gives CASSPRQGFEAFF.